This TCR beta chain was found in a study of T cell changes during pregnancy in multiple sclerosis. The method was immunoSEQ multiplex PCR; TCRdb's version includes in-frame clones alone and lacks a portion of them. The table records roughly 69,000 clones, about 91% of them present only once. Germline values: CDR1 MNHEY, CDR2 SVGAGI. V shed 0 bases and J shed 9 bases, with 18 bases lying between them. CDR3 length equals 16 residues. The source is a female donor with multiple sclerosis, enrolled in a pregnancy study. Sequencing used peripheral blood, obtained after pregnancy. The gene calls are TRBV6-5 and TRBJ2-1; a weak D match, TRBD2 (7 bases). CDR3 sequence (DNA): TGTGCCAGCAGTTACTCCGGGGGGCAAGGTATTGGTGAGCAGTTCTTC. It is translated as CASSYSGGQGIGEQFF.